This T cell receptor (beta chain) was identified in a study of T cell repertoires in ileal Crohn's disease (dated by TCRdb to the late 2010s). Study-wide context: The median duration of disease was 6 to 10 years, and at the time of surgery less than 40% of patients were active smokers. Every patient underwent surgery because of a complication, which was stricturing disease in 61% of cases and penetrating disease in roughly 39%. Postoperative therapy was given to about half of the patients, with thiopurines administered to over 10 patients and anti-TNF agents administered to about 20 patients. M6 samples consisted of neoterminal ileum biopsies collected during postoperative colonoscopy. TCR repertoire analysis was performed in around 50 Crohn's disease patients drawn from a prospective multicentre cohort. The study was conducted in parallel with a multicentre cohort built to find predictors of early endoscopic recurrence after ileocolonic resection. A Rutgeerts score higher than i0 was the definition used for endoscopic postoperative recurrence. A total of some 170 mucosal samples from approximately 57 patients were sequenced, collected from several sites on the surgical specimen as well as at postoperative endoscopy. General findings and caveats noted by the study authors: A significantly higher proportion of clonal expansions was observed in active smokers at surgery than in non-smokers (approximately 28% vs 17%, p=0.02). Mucosal CD4 and CD8 T cells were sorted and sequenced only in a subgroup of patients, whose size was not stated. The timing of postoperative endoscopy varied within the first year after surgery, and the median delay was approximately 7 months. Compared with CD4 T cells, sorted CD8 T cells held more high-frequency clones, which suggests that the mucosal expansions were mostly CD8. Endoscopic recurrence was linked to a higher percentage of high-frequency clones at surgery, and recurrence occurred in every patient whose clonality exceeded 26.8% (18/57).

This specimen's time point label, per the study, means: neoterminal ileum biopsy at postoperative endoscopy, about 6 months after surgery. Adults with ileal or ileocolonic Crohn's disease and an indication for ileocolonic resection were eligible for inclusion. Whole ileal mucosal biopsies were kept frozen at -80 degrees C prior to DNA extraction. Genomic DNA was isolated from frozen whole biopsies using a TRizol-based method, and the DNA was quantified with a NanoDrop 2000 spectrophotometer. On this clone itself: Its specific antigen is unknown. No clone much larger than this one lies a single base away; base qualities are absent.

For commercial TCRB immunosequencing, about 500 nanograms of biopsy DNA were submitted for each sample. Adaptive Biotechnology amplified the CDR3 regions from genomic DNA with a two-step multiplex PCR designed to control amplification bias. In the first PCR, primers covered every V and J gene segment, and in the second PCR, barcodes and Illumina adapters were added. CDR3 libraries were sequenced using an Illumina instrument. On the study's bioinformatics: Vendor-provided pipelines were combined with custom analysis of raw data in R/Bioconductor under R version 3.3.0. Clonality, ranging from 0 to 1, was calculated as the inverse of the normalised Shannon entropy of all productive clones. High-frequency clones were defined as the share of the repertoire occupied by the top 100 clones, with only clones passing a 95% confidence test being retained. The Simpson index measured repertoire diversity, and the Morisita-Horn index measured overlap between samples. Not all clones reach the TCRdb copy of this immuneACCESS table, which keeps in-frame sequences only. Checked studies attribute under half of the gap to unresolved V genes and leave the rest unexplained. V and J calls and clone size are as listed in that table; D and trimming were resolved from the DNA. The sample table shows 9,000 to 13,000 clones, and 65% to 85% are seen once. The top ten clones comprise approximately 15% of the sample.

This clonotype was obtained from an adult with Crohn's disease. Sequenced material: ileal tissue.

Here is the DNA: TGCGCCAGCAGCCCGGGACAGGGTACCTACGAGCAGTACTTC. Translated, it gives CASSPGQGTYEQYF. Rearrangement joined TRBV10-2 to TRBJ2-5; 9 junctional bases match TRBD1. The J call is doubtful: the DNA matches TRBJ2-7 better. The cysteine opens and the phenylalanine closes a CDR3 of 14 amino acids. The read is trimmed to its CDR3 DNA, 42 bases read in frame from base 1. In the germline V gene, CDR1 corresponds to WSHSY and CDR2 to SAAADI.